This TCR beta chain was retrieved from a study of patients and donors after allogeneic stem cell transplantation. TCRdb ran MiXCR on the RT-PCR reads and lists one entry per CDR3 protein. Of approximately 150,000 distinct CDR3 sequences in the sample, roughly 35% were seen once. This sequence was found in a human donor who was either an allogeneic HSCT recipient or a stem cell or donor lymphocyte infusion donor (not recorded which). It is not recorded whose cells these are; they may come from a transplant donor. Sequenced sample: blood, either unsorted or a sorted T cell fraction (not recorded which).

For the CDR3, the DNA is TGTGCCAGCAGTCCGGACGGACCCCCCTATGGCTACACCTTC. Amino acid sequence: CASSPDGPPYGYTF. J is TRBJ1-2 and V is TRBV6-5, with D unclear. The CDR3 is 14 residues long. Looked up from germline, CDR1 is MNHEY and CDR2 is SVGAGI. Trimming pared 5 bases from V and 4 bases from J, leaving 14 bases between.